This T cell receptor beta chain was captured by sequencing in a study of blood T cell repertoires in COVID-19. Patients in Seattle were enrolled during active infection, then followed longitudinally. Per the original data handling: Amplification of reference gene primers was used by the study to estimate nucleated cell counts. Clones were sequenced by immunoSEQ multiplex PCR, and TCRdb holds only the in-frame ones, with some missing. V and J calls and clone size are as listed in that table; D and trimming were resolved from the DNA. The table has some 120,000 clones, 81% seen once; the top ten hold roughly a sixth. Sequencing used peripheral blood. This receptor was obtained from a man aged 30 to 39 with COVID-19, enrolled during active disease.

The CDR3 spells CASSLGSARGDEQYF. The CDR3, as DNA: TGCGCCAGCAGCTTGGGGAGTGCGCGCGGGGACGAGCAGTACTTC. V is TRBV5-1 and J is TRBJ2-7; D possibly corresponds to TRBD2 (6 bases). This CDR3 spans 15 amino acids. CDR1 is SGHRS, CDR2 YFSETQ, per germline. V was cut by 0 bases and J by 5 bases, with 15 bases left in between.